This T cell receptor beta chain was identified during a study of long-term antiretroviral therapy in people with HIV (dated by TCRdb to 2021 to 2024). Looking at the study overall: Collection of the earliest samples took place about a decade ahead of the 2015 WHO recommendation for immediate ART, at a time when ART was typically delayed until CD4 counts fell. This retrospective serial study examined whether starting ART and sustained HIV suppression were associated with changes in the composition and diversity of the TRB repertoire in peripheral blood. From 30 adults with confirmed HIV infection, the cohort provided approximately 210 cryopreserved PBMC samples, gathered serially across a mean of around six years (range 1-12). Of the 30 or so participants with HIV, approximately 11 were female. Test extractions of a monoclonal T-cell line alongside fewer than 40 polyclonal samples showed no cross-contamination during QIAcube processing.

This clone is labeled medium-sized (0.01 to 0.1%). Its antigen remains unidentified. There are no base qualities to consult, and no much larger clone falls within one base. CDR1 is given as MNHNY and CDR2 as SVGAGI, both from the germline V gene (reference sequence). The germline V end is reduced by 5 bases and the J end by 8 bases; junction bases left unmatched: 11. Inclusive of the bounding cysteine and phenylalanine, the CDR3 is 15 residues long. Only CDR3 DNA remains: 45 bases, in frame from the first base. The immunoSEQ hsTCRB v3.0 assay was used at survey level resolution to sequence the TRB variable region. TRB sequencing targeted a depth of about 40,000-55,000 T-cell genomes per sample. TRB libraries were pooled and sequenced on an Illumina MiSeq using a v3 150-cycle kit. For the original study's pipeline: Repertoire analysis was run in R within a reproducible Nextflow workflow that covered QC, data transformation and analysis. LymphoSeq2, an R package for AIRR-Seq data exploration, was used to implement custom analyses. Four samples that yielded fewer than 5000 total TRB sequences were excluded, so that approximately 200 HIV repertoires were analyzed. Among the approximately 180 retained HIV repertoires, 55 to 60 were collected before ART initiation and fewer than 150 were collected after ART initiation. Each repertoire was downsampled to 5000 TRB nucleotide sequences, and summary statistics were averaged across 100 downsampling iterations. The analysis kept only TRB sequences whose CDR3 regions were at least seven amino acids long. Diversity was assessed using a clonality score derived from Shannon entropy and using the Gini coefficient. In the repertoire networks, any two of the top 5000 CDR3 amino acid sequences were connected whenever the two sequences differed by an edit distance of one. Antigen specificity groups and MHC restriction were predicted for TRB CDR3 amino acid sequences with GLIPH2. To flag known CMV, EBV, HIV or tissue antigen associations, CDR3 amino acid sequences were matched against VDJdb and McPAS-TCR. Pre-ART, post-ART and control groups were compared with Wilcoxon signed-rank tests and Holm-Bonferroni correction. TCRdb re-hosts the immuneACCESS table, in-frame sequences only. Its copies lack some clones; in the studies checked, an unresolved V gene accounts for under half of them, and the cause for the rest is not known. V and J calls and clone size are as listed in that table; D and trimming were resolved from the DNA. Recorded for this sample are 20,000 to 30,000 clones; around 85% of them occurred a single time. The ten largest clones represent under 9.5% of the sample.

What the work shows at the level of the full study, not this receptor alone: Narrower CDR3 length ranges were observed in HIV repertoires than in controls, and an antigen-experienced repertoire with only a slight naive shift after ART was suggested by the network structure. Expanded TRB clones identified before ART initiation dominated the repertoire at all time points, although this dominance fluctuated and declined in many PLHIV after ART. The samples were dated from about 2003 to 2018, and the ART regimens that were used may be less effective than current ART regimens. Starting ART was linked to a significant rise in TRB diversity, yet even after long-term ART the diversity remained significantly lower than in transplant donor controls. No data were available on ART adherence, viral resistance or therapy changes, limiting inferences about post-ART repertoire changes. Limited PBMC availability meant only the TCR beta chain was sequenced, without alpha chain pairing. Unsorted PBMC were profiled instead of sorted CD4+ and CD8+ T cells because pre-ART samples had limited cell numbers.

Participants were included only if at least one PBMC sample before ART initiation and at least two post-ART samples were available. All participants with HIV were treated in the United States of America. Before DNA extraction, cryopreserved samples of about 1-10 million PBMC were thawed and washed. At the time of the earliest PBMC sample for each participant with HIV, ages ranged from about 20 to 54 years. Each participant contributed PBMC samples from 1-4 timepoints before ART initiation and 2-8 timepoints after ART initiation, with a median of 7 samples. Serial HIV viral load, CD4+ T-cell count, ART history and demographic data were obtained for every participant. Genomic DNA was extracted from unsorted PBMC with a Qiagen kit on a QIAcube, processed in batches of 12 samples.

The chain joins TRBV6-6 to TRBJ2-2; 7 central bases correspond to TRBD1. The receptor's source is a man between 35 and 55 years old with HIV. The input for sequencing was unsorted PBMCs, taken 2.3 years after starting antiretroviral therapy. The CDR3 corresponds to CASSVTGIAQGELFF. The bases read TGTGCCAGCAGTGTGACAGGGATCGCGCAAGGGGAGCTGTTTTTT.